This T cell receptor (beta chain) came from a study of vaccination effects on CD4 cells after COVID-19. The wider study: From a couple of convalescent patients, samples were taken 16 days and one week before vaccination. Overall study findings and caveats: Post-vaccine spike-reactive clones in convalescents were mainly new vaccine-induced clones.

Sequencing in the ViraFEST assay came after antigen-specific CD4+ T cells had been expanded with viral peptide pools, which were used to stimulate PBMC. Subsequent to less than 13 days of culture, CD4+ T cells were isolated. Between March and December 2020, the person had a SARS-CoV-2 infection that PCR confirmed. Wells each received some 2.2 million PBMC, cultured with approximately 9 IU/ml IL-2 and approximately 10 ug/ml peptides. The authors exchanged half the medium for IL-2 medium on days 3 and 7. V was shortened by 2 bases and J by 2 bases, with 17 bases between the two germline ends. Germline V lookup: CDR1 SGHTA, CDR2 FQGTGA. The CDR3 runs 17 residues. Assay: immunoSEQ multiplex PCR; the TCRdb copy retains only in-frame clones and omits some. The sample includes 55,000 to 90,000 clones, 65% to 85% of them seen just once. Comments on this clone: Its antigen is currently unknown.

The rearrangement links TRBV7-3 to TRBJ2-3, with D maybe TRBD1 (6 bases). The source was CD4+ T cells from PBMCs cultured with HIV peptides, collected before COVID-19 vaccination. Subset: HIV-1 Nef peptide pool negative control/reference culture. This clonotype was obtained from a human donor who had a prior SARS-CoV-2 infection. The CDR3 sequence: CASSLPKDSENTDTQYF. CDR3 nucleotide sequence: TGTGCCAGCAGCTTACCAAAGGACAGCGAGAACACAGATACGCAGTATTTT.